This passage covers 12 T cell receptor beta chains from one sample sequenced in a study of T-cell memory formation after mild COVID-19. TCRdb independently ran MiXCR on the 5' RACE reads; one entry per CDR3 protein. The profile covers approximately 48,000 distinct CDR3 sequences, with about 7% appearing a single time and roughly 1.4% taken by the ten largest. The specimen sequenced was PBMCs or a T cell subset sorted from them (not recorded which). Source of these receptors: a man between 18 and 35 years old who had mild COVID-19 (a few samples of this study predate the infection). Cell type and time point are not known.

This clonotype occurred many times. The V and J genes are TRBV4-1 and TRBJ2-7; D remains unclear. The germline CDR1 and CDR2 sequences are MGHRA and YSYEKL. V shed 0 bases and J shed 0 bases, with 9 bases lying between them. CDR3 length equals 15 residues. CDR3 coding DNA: TGCGCCAGCAGCCAAGATCCCCAGGACTCCTACGAGCAGTACGTC. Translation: CASSQDPQDSYEQYV.

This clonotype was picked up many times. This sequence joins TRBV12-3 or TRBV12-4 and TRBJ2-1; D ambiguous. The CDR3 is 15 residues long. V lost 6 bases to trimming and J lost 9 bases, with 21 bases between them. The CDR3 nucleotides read TGTGCCAGCAGACCGGGTTTGACGGTTCTGGGTGAGCAGTTCTTC. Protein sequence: CASRPGLTVLGEQFF.

Here the CDR3 reads CASSSRGSNQPQHF. The CDR3 nucleotides read TGTGCCAGCAGCTCTAGGGGGAGCAATCAGCCCCAGCATTTT. This chain joins TRBV12-3 or TRBV12-4 and TRBJ1-5, with D possibly matching TRBD1 (6 bases). Deletions cut 6 bases from V and 1 base from J, with 10 bases between. This CDR3 region has 14 residues.

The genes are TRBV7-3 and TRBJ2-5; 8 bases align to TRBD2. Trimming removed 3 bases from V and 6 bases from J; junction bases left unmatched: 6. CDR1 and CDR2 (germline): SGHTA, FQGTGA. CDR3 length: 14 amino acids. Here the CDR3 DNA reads TGTGCCAGCAGCTTCGGGGGGGCCGGTCAGACCCAGTACTTC. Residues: CASSFGGAGQTQYF.

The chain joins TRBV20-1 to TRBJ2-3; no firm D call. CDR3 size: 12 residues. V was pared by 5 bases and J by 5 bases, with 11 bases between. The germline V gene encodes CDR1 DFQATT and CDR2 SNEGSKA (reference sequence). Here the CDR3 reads CSAPPLVDTQYF. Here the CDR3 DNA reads TGCAGTGCTCCCCCTCTGGTAGATACGCAGTATTTT.

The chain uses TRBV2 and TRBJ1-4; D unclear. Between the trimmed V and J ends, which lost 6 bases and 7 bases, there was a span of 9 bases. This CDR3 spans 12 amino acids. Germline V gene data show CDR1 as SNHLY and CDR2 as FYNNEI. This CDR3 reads CASRREGEKLFF. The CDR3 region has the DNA TGTGCCAGCAGAAGGGAGGGTGAAAAACTGTTTTTT.

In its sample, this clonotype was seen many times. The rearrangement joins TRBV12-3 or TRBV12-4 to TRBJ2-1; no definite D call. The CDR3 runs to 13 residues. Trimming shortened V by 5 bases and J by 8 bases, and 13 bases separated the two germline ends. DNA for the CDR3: TGTGCCAGCAGTCACCGCAATGGGGATGAGCAGTTCTTC. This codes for CASSHRNGDEQFF.

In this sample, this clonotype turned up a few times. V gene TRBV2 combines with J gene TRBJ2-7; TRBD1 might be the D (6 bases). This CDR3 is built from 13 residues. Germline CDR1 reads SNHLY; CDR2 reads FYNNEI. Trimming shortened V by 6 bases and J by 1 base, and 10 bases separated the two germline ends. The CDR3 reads CASRDGQSYEQYF. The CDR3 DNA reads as TGTGCCAGCAGGGACGGACAGTCCTACGAGCAGTACTTC.

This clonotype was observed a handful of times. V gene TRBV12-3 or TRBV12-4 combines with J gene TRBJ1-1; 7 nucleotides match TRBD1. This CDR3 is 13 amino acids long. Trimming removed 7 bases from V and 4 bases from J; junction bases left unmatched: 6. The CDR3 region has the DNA TGTGCCAGCACCCAAACAGGGGTCACTGAAGCTTTCTTT. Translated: CASTQTGVTEAFF.

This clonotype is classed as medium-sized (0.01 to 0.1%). DNA for the CDR3: TGTGCCAGCAGCTTTGGAGGGGGCACAGATACGCAGTATTTT. Amino acids: CASSFGGGTDTQYF. The V call is TRBV7-9, the J call TRBJ2-3, with TRBD2 as a possible D gene (6 bases). The CDR3 is 14 amino acids. Germline lookup yields CDR1 SEHNR and CDR2 FQNEAQ (reference sequence). V lost 3 bases and J 1 base, leaving 8 bases between the germline ends.

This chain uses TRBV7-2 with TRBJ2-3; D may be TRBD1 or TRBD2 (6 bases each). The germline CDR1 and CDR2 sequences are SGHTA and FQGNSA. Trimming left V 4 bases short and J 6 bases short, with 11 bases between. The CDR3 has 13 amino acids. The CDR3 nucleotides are TGTGCCAGCAGCTCCCCCGGGGGCGATACGCAGTATTTT. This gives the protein CASSSPGGDTQYF. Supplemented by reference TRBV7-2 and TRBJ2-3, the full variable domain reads GAGVSQSPSNKVTEKGKDVELRCDPISGHTALYWYRQSLGQGLEFLIYFQGNSAPDKSGLPSDRFSAERTGGSVSTLTIQRTQQEDSAVYLCASSSPGGDTQYFGPGTRLTVL.

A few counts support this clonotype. CDR3: CASSQPPVGYSNQPQHF. Written as DNA, the CDR3 is TGTGCCAGCAGTCAGCCTCCGGTCGGCTATAGCAATCAGCCCCAGCATTTT. This chain uses TRBV6-2 or TRBV6-3 with TRBJ1-5, with no clear D. V lost 5 bases to trimming and J lost 0 bases, with 17 bases between them. The CDR3 runs 17 residues. Germline CDR1 and CDR2: MNHEY and SVGEGT.